These 12 T cell receptor beta chains share one sample of origin, sequenced in a study of siplizumab effects on memory and regulatory T cells. Method: immunoSEQ multiplex PCR; TCRdb's copy keeps in-frame clones and lacks some. The sample yields some 120,000 clones, 94% seen once. The sequenced material came from non-Treg CD4+ T cells sorted from blood. The receptor set was obtained from a human donor in good health.

V is TRBV11-3 and J is TRBJ2-1, with a possible D match to TRBD1 (7 bases). V lost 1 base and J lost 13, with 11 bases in between. Germline V CDR1 and CDR2: SGHNT, YENEEA. This CDR3 is 12 amino acids long. For the CDR3, the DNA is TGTGCCAGCAGCTTAGGCGGGGACAGACAGTTCTTC. This codes for CASSLGGDRQFF.

The chain combines TRBV5-1 with TRBJ2-2; the match to TRBD1 covers 7 bases. Germline V gives CDR1 SGHRS, CDR2 YFSETQ. This CDR3 is 14 amino acids long. Germline trimming cut 9 bases from V and 0 bases from J; bases unmatched to any gene: 5. The CDR3 here is CATKQGPNTGELFF. The CDR3 nucleotides read TGCGCCACCAAACAGGGGCCGAACACCGGGGAGCTGTTTTTT.

J is TRBJ2-3 and V is TRBV4-1, with 7 bases aligning to TRBD1. V lost 1 base, J lost 8 bases, and 3 bases stayed unmatched. The CDR3 has 13 amino acids. Per germline, CDR1 MGHRA and CDR2 YSYEKL. The CDR3 coding sequence is TGCGCCAGCAGCCAAGTCGCAGGGGGTACGCAGTATTTT. Translation gives CASSQVAGGTQYF.

The chain employs TRBV19 and TRBJ2-3, with 11 positions matching TRBD2. Germline V gives CDR1 LNHDA, CDR2 SQIVND (reference sequence). The CDR3 runs 15 residues. V trimming: 5 bases; J trimming: 9 bases; junction bases outside the gene matches: 10. CDR3 sequence: CASSPGTSGTATQYF. CDR3 sequence (DNA): TGTGCCAGTAGTCCCGGGACTAGCGGTACCGCGACGCAGTATTTT.

V usage is TRBV6-1 and J usage is TRBJ2-3; D perhaps matches TRBD2 (6 bases). This CDR3 contains 14 residues. Germline lookup yields CDR1 MNHNS and CDR2 SASEGT. V lost 9 bases and J 4 bases, leaving 17 bases between the germline ends. Here the CDR3 DNA reads TGTGCCAGGCCGGGACTTAGCGCAGCAGATACGCAGTATTTT. Residues: CARPGLSAADTQYF.

The chain has TRBV28 and TRBJ1-2; weak D call: TRBD1 (6 bases). V was trimmed by 11 bases and J by 8 bases, leaving 12 bases between them. The CDR3 runs 10 residues. Germline CDR1 MDHEN, CDR2 SYDVKM. CDR3 in DNA: TGTGCCGTCCAGGGGAGCGGCTACACCTTC. It yields the protein CAVQGSGYTF.

J is TRBJ2-4 and V is TRBV2; D gene uncertain. The germline V and J ends were trimmed by 8 bases and 2 bases, with 13 bases remaining between them. This CDR3 has 14 amino acids. Germline V gives CDR1 SNHLY, CDR2 FYNNEI. In DNA form, the CDR3 reads TGTGCCAGCCTGGCGATGGGGTCCAAAAACATTCAGTACTTC. Translation gives CASLAMGSKNIQYF.

J is TRBJ1-2 and V is TRBV2; the match to TRBD1 covers 8 bases. Germline CDR1 reads SNHLY; CDR2 reads FYNNEI. The CDR3 loop spans 14 amino acids. With V trimmed by 5 bases and J by 6 bases, 8 bases remained unmatched. The DNA for the CDR3 is TGTGCCAGCAGTCAGTCCCAGGGGGCGGATGGCTACACCTTC. Amino acid sequence: CASSQSQGADGYTF.

V and J are TRBV29-1 and TRBJ1-1; possibly TRBD1 for D (5 bases). Germline V gene lookup returns CDR1 SQVTM and CDR2 ANQGSEA. The CDR3 sequence is 14 residues long. V shed 4 bases and J shed 0 bases, with 12 bases lying between them. The CDR3, as DNA: TGCAGCGTTGCCGGGACGGTGATGAACACTGAAGCTTTCTTT. It specifies CSVAGTVMNTEAFF.

The chain recombines TRBV19 with TRBJ2-7; D perhaps matches TRBD2 (6 bases). The CDR3 has 16 residues. Germline V lookup: CDR1 LNHDA, CDR2 SQIVND (reference sequence). V was shortened by 4 bases and J by 0 bases, with 16 bases between the two germline ends. CDR3 DNA sequence: TGTGCCAGTAGTACCCGCGGGGCGGGGAGCTCCTACGAGCAGTACTTC. Amino acid sequence: CASSTRGAGSSYEQYF. The variable domain in full, completed from reference TRBV19 and TRBJ2-7, reads DGGITQSPKYLFRKEGQNVTLSCEQNLNHDAMYWYRQDPGQGLRLIYYSQIVNDFQKGDIAEGYSVSREKKESFPLTVTSAQKNPTAFYLCASSTRGAGSSYEQYFGPGTRLTVT.

J is TRBJ2-7 and V is TRBV15, with 7 positions matching TRBD2. CDR1 LNHNV and CDR2 YYDKDF come from the germline V gene (reference sequence). After removal of 3 bases from V and 2 bases from J, the junction contained 7 bases not matched to a gene. This CDR3 is built from 15 residues. The CDR3 region is CATSRGGVATYEQYF. CDR3 coding DNA: TGTGCCACCAGCAGGGGGGGGGTAGCTACCTACGAGCAGTACTTC.

The chain carries TRBV6-5 and TRBJ1-5, with a tentative D call TRBD1 (5 bases). V lost 0 bases and J 7 bases, leaving 10 bases between the germline ends. The V gene's germline CDR1 is MNHEY and CDR2 SVGAGI. The CDR3 sequence is 14 residues long. For the CDR3, the DNA is TGTGCCAGCAGTTACTCGGGACCCGGGCAGCCCCAGCATTTT. Its translation: CASSYSGPGQPQHF.